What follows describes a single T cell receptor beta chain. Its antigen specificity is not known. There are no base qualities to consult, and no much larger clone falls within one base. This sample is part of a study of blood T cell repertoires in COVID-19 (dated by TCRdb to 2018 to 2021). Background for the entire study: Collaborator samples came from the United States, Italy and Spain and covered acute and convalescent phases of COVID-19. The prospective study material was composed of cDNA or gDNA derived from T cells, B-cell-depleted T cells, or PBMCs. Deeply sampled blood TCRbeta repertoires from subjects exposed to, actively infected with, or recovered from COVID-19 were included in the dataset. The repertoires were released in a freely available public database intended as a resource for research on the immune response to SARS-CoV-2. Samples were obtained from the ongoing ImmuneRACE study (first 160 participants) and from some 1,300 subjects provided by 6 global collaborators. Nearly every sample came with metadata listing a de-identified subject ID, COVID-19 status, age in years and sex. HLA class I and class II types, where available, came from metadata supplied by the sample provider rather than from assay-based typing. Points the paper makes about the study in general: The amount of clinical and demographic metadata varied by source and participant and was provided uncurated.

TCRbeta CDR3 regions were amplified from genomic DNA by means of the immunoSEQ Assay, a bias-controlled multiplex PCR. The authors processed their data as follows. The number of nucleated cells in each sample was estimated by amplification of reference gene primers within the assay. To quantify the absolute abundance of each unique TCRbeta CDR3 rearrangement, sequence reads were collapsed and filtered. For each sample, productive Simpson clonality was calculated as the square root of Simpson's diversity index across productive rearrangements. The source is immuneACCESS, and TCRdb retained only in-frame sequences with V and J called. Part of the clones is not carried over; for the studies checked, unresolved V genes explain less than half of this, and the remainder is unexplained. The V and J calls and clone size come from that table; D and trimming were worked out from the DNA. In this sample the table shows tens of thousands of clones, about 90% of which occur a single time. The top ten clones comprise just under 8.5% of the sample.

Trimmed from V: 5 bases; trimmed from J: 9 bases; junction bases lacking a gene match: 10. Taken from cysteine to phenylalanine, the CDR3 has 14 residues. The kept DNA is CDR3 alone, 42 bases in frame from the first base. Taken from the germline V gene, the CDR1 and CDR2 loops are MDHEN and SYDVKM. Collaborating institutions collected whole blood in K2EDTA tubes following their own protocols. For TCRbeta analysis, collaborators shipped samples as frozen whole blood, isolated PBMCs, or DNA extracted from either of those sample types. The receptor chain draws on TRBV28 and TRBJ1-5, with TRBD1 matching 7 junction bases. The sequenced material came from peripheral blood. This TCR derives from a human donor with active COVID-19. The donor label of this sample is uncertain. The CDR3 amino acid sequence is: CASSPQQGNAPQHF. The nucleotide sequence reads TGTGCCAGCAGTCCCCAACAGGGGAATGCGCCCCAGCATTTT.